This record concerns one T cell receptor (beta chain) sequence. Antigen specificity is unknown. 60 Vbeta and 13 Jbeta primers were used in PCR. Assay used: immunoSEQ multiplex PCR; TCRdb lists only in-frame clones, some missing. Seen here are about 160,000 clones, 70% to 80% observed once, and the top ten hold 1.3%. The data derive from a study of cytomegalovirus exposure and HLA in healthy donors. Study-wide context: Earlier work reported approximately 110 million unique TCR beta sequences from 150 million to 200 million T cells. Study conclusions and caveats: Productive rates of about 87% or about 30% were seen for most TCR beta V segments in an earlier analysis. According to reports, the classifier identified cytomegalovirus status with high specificity and sensitivity. In a later analysis, TCR beta V- and J-gene trimming showed a link to a missense DCLRE1C variant.

Trimming stripped 2 bases from V and 4 bases from J, with 20 bases between. CDR1 and CDR2 from the germline V gene are LGHNA and YSLEER. The CDR3 runs 17 residues. This clonotype was sampled from a woman in her forties or fifties in good health and CMV-seronegative. The source material was PBMCs. The chain links TRBV4-3 to TRBJ2-5, with D possibly matching TRBD2 (5 bases). Here the CDR3 reads CASSQLRGLGGIETQYF. The CDR3 DNA sequence: TGCGCCAGCAGCCAACTACGAGGACTCGGTGGAATAGAGACCCAGTACTTC.